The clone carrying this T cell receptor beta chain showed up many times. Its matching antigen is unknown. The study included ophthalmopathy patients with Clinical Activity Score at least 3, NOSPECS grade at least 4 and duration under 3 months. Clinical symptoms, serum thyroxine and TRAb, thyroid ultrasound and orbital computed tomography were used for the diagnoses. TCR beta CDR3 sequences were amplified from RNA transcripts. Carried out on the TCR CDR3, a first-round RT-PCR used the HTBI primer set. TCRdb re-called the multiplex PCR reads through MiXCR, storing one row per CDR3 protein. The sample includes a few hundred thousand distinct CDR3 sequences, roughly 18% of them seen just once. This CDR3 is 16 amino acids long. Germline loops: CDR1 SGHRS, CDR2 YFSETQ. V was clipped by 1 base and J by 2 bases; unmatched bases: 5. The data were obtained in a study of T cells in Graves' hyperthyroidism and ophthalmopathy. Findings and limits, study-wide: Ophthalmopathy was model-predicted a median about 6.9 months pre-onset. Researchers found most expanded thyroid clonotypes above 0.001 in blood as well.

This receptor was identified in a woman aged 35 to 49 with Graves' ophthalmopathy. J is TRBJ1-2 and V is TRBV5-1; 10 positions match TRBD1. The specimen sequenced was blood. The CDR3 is CASSLRGTGENYGYTF. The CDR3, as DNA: TGCGCCAGCAGCTTGCGGGGGACAGGGGAGAACTATGGCTACACCTTC.